This T cell receptor beta chain was profiled in a study of blood T cell repertoires in COVID-19. Whole-study context: The origin of the acute and convalescent COVID-19 samples was the United States, Italy and Spain. PBMCs, B-cell-depleted T cells, or T cells provided the cDNA or gDNA that made up the material.

Enrollment of patients from Seattle took place during active infection, with longitudinal follow-up. Original handling: Amplified reference gene primers provided the basis for estimating nucleated cell counts. Generated by immunoSEQ multiplex PCR, the TCRdb table keeps only in-frame clones and is missing some. The V and J calls and the clone size are those of that table, but D and trimming were determined from the DNA. The table has some 270,000 clones, approximately 85% seen once. The V gene's germline CDR1 is ENHRY and CDR2 SYGVKD. The ends were cut back, 5 bases at V and 3 bases at J, with 16 bases in the middle. This CDR3 has 15 amino acids.

The rearrangement uses TRBV10-3 and TRBJ1-1; a possible D gene is TRBD1 (6 bases). The TCR sequence derives from a woman of 80 years or more with COVID-19, enrolled during active disease. Material: peripheral blood. The CDR3 DNA reads TGTGCCATCAGTTTCCGGGGGGGCGTCGACACTGAAGCTTTCTTT. It is translated as CAISFRGGVDTEAFF.